The 13 T cell receptor beta chains reported below all come from one sample, sequenced in a study of cytomegalovirus exposure and HLA in healthy donors. PCR used 60 Vbeta primers and 13 Jbeta primers. TCRdb keeps only in-frame clones here, not all; method: immunoSEQ multiplex PCR. The sample includes 85,000 to 100,000 clones, 65% to 80% seen only once; the top ten take less than 9%. Sequencing input: PBMCs. The receptors come from a man aged 35-49 years in good health and CMV-seropositive.

The chain joins TRBV5-1 to TRBJ2-3, with D maybe TRBD2 (6 bases). V lost 1 base and J 2 bases, leaving 8 bases between the germline ends. This CDR3 comprises 14 residues. Germline loops: CDR1 SGHRS, CDR2 YFSETQ. CDR3 in amino acids: CASSLRGTTDTQYF. As DNA, the CDR3 is TGCGCCAGCAGCTTGCGGGGGACCACAGATACGCAGTATTTT.

In its sample, this clone was seen once. The chain employs TRBV19 and TRBJ1-5, with D possibly being TRBD1 (6 bases). V lost 8 bases and J lost 7, with 15 bases in between. From germline, CDR1 is LNHDA and CDR2 SQIVND (reference sequence). The CDR3 is 13 residues long. The CDR3, as DNA: TGTGCCAGTGAATTGGGGGCTGGACAGCCCCAGCATTTT. Translated: CASELGAGQPQHF.

As regards this clone: A read error may account for a junction end that differs from germline. The V gene is TRBV7-9, the J gene TRBJ2-2, with a weak D call TRBD1 (6 bases). The CDR3 covers 17 residues. In germline, CDR1 is SEHNR, CDR2 FQNEAQ (reference sequence). The CDR3 nucleotides read TGTTCCAGCAGCTTAGCGAGGCAGGGGCCCGGCACCGGGGAGCTGTTTTTT. The encoded protein is CSSSLARQGPGTGELFF.

V and J are TRBV5-1 and TRBJ2-3, with TRBD2 identical over 7 bases. The CDR3 is made up of 12 amino acids. V shed 4 bases, J shed 5 bases, and the junction held 1 base outside the gene matches. Germline-derived CDR1 and CDR2 are SGHRS and YFSETQ. CDR3 sequence reads: CASSVAGDTQYF. The CDR3 bases are TGCGCCAGCAGCGTAGCGGGAGATACGCAGTATTTT.

V gene TRBV19 combines with J gene TRBJ2-4, with D tentatively TRBD2 (5 bases). V was pared by 8 bases and J by 1 base, with 9 bases between. The germline gives CDR1 LNHDA, CDR2 SQIVND (reference sequence). There are 13 residues in the CDR3. DNA of the CDR3: TGTGCCAGTGCCCCGGGGGCCAAAAACATTCAGTACTTC. Encoded protein: CASAPGAKNIQYF. The full variable domain, with the rest looked up from reference TRBV19 and TRBJ2-4, is DGGITQSPKYLFRKEGQNVTLSCEQNLNHDAMYWYRQDPGQGLRLIYYSQIVNDFQKGDIAEGYSVSREKKESFPLTVTSAQKNPTAFYLCASAPGAKNIQYFGAGTRLSVL.

In this sample, this clone turned up a few times. The chain joins TRBV9 to TRBJ2-5; 10 bases match TRBD2. Germline V gene data show CDR1 as SGDLS and CDR2 as YYNGEE. After removal of 4 bases from V and 5 bases from J, the junction contained 8 bases not matched to a gene. The CDR3 spans 15 residues. The CDR3 region is CASSPRAGGQETQYF. In nucleotides, the CDR3 is TGTGCCAGCAGCCCCCGAGCGGGGGGGCAGGAGACCCAGTACTTC.

This clone was recorded once. The chain has TRBV5-1 and TRBJ2-1; the match to TRBD1 covers 7 bases. The ends lost 3 bases at V and 7 bases at J; junction bases unmatched: 7. This CDR3 is built from 14 residues. From germline, CDR1 is SGHRS and CDR2 YFSETQ. CDR3 nucleotides: TGCGCCAGCAGCTCGATGACAGGGTTAAATGAGCAGTTCTTC. It translates to CASSSMTGLNEQFF.

V usage is TRBV9 and J usage is TRBJ2-5, with 7 bases identical to TRBD2. V was pared by 0 bases and J by 2 bases, with 4 bases of the junction left unmatched. The length of the CDR3 is 15 residues. The germline V gene encodes CDR1 SGDLS and CDR2 YYNGEE. The chain's CDR3 is CASSVGAGLQETQYF. CDR3 DNA sequence: TGTGCCAGCAGCGTAGGAGCGGGGTTACAAGAGACCCAGTACTTC.

This clone was seen only a few times. The CDR3 nucleotides read TGTGCCAGCAGCTTACGGCGGGGGGGCCCGGATCAGACCCAGTACTTC. Amino acid sequence: CASSLRRGGPDQTQYF. The chain has TRBV7-2 and TRBJ2-5; 9 nucleotides match TRBD2. CDR1 and CDR2 (germline): SGHTA, FQGNSA. The V segment lost 2 bases and the J segment 6 bases; nucleotides outside the gene matches: 10. The CDR3 is 16 residues long.

As to this clone: Different DNA sequences within this sample yield the same CDR3. The genes are TRBV5-1 and TRBJ2-1; TRBD1 might be the D (6 bases). Trimming removed 2 bases at V and 3 bases at J, with 9 bases between. The germline V gene encodes CDR1 SGHRS and CDR2 YFSETQ. The CDR3 spans 14 residues. The CDR3 coding sequence is TGCGCCAGCAGCTTCGGACAGAACTACAATGAGCAGTTCTTC. This sequence encodes CASSFGQNYNEQFF. The full variable domain, rest sourced from reference TRBV5-1 and TRBJ2-1, is KAGVTQTPRYLIKTRGQQVTLSCSPISGHRSVSWYQQTPGQGLQFLFEYFSETQRNKGNFPGRFSGRQFSNSRSEMNVSTLELGDSALYLCASSFGQNYNEQFFGPGTRLTVL.

The chain is built from TRBV2 and TRBJ1-4, with TRBD1 as a possible D gene (5 bases). Germline V gene data show CDR1 as SNHLY and CDR2 as FYNNEI. V shed 6 bases and J shed 12 bases, with 14 bases lying between them. The CDR3 totals 12 residues. Here the CDR3 reads CASSLDKGELFF. The DNA of the CDR3 is TGTGCCAGCAGCCTGGACAAAGGAGAACTGTTTTTT.

Turning to this clone: Different DNA sequences within this sample yield the same CDR3. The rearrangement links TRBV28 to TRBJ1-5; 8 nucleotides align to TRBD1. CDR1 and CDR2 from the germline V gene are MDHEN and SYDVKM. CDR3 length: 14 amino acids. V trimming: 9 bases; J trimming: 7 bases; junction bases outside the gene matches: 11. CDR3 nucleotides: TGTGCCAGTGTCAAAGGACAGGGTTGGCAGCCCCAGCATTTT. Protein product: CASVKGQGWQPQHF.

The chain combines TRBV5-1 with TRBJ1-5; the D is unclear. Trimming stripped 5 bases from V and 5 bases from J, with 11 bases between. Germline V lookup: CDR1 SGHRS, CDR2 YFSETQ. The CDR3 covers 13 residues. The CDR3 is CASRFGQDQPQHF. CDR3 nucleotides: TGCGCCAGCAGATTCGGCCAGGATCAGCCCCAGCATTTT.